This TCR beta chain came from a study of T-cell memory formation after mild COVID-19. Study-wide background: Largely donor-specific sequence clusters came from a couple of donors. Points from the study as a whole: Most CD4+ clones that shrank were in CM and EM, while CD8+ ones turned up in EMRA. Contracting clones from day 15 to 85 showed balanced CD4/CD8; later expanders favored CD4+.

5'RACE primed at constant segments yielded TCR alpha and TCR beta cDNA libraries bearing sample barcodes and UMIs. TCRdb passed the 5' RACE reads through MiXCR, listing each CDR3 protein once. This table holds approximately 150,000 distinct CDR3 sequences, about 14% found once. As for this clonotype: Its specificity is not known.

V was pared by 1 base and J by 7 bases, with 13 bases between. Germline-derived CDR1 and CDR2 are MGHRA and YSYEKL. This CDR3 is 14 amino acids long. The source is an adult woman who had mild COVID-19 (a few samples of this study predate the infection). Cell type and time point are not known. The chain joins TRBV4-1 to TRBJ2-5; no clear D. The sequenced sample was PBMCs or a T cell subset sorted from them (not recorded which). CDR3 region: CASSQAVTVLTQYF. The CDR3 DNA sequence: TGCGCCAGCAGCCAAGCTGTGACGGTATTGACCCAGTACTTC.